The clone carrying this TCR beta chain was detected many times. Antigen: not known. Sequencing used immunoSEQ multiplex PCR; TCRdb keeps in-frame clones, though not all of them. Listed for the sample are approximately 24,000 clones, none seen a single time. This CDR3 is 15 amino acids long. J was trimmed by 2 bases and V by 4 bases; bases with no gene match: 7. CDR1 and CDR2 (germline): SGHRS, YFSETQ. This sample stems from a study of T cells after posttransplantation cyclophosphamide. Study-level results: Tissue-infiltrating T cells from skin or gut overlapped little with blood T cells. Donor CD8+ memory clones often dominated recipient blood repertoires at later times.

Sequences were obtained from PBMCs. The clonotype was recovered from a man aged 45-60 years in good health, CMV-negative, and a related stem cell transplant donor. The chain combines TRBV5-1 with TRBJ2-5; the match to TRBD2 covers 8 bases. The CDR3 here is CASSPGGSSQETQYF. The DNA of the CDR3 is TGCGCCAGCAGCCCGGGGGGGTCATCACAAGAGACCCAGTACTTC. Complete variable domain (other parts from reference TRBV5-1 and TRBJ2-5): KAGVTQTPRYLIKTRGQQVTLSCSPISGHRSVSWYQQTPGQGLQFLFEYFSETQRNKGNFPGRFSGRQFSNSRSEMNVSTLELGDSALYLCASSPGGSSQETQYFGPGTRLLVL.